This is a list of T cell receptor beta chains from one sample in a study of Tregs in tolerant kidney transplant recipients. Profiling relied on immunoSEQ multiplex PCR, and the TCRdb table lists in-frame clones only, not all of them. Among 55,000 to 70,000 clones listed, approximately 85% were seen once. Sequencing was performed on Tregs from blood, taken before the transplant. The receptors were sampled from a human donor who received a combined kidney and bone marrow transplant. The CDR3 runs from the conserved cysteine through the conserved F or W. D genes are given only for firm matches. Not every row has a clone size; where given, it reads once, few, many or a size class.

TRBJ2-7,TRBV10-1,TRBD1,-,TGCGCCAGCAGCAAACAGGGGGCCTTTTACGAGCAGTACTTC,CASSKQGAFYEQYF
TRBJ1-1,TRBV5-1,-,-,TGCGCCAGCAGCTACGCCGACGGAGTGGAAGCTTTCTTT,CASSYADGVEAFF
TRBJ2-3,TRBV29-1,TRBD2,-,TGCAGCGTTGCCCTGACTAGCCGCACAGATACGCAGTATTTT,CSVALTSRTDTQYF
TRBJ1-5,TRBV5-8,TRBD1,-,TGTGCCAGCAGCTGGGGGACAGGGACCTTCAATCAGCCCCAGCATTTT,CASSWGTGTFNQPQHF
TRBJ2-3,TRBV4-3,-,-,TGCGCCAGTTCCAGAGAACGTAGCACAGATACGCAGTATTTT,CASSRERSTDTQYF
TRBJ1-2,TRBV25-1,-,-,TGTGCCAGCAGTCCGCCGGACCTCGAAGCTGGCTACACCTTC,CASSPPDLEAGYTF
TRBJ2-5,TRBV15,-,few,TGTGCCACCAGCGGTGGACTCAACTTCGGAGAGACCCAGTACTTC,CATSGGLNFGETQYF
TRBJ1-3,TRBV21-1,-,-,TGTGCCAGCAGCAAATCGGGTGGCCCTGGAAACACCATATATTTT,CASSKSGGPGNTIYF
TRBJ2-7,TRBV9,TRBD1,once,TGTGCCAGCAGCGTAACGGACAGGGTTTACGAGCAGTACTTC,CASSVTDRVYEQYF
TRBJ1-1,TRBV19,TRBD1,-,TGTGCCCCCGCGCAGGGGGCGGGTACTGAAGCTTTCTTT,CAPAQGAGTEAFF
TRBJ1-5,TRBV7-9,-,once,TGTGCCAGCAGCCTCGGGACGGCAAATCAGCCCCAGCATTTT,CASSLGTANQPQHF
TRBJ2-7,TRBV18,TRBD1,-,TGTGCCAGCTCACCATCTTCCCCGGCAGGGGGAATCCACGAGCAGTACTTC,CASSPSSPAGGIHEQYF
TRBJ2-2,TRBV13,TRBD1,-,TGTGCCAGCAGCTTGCGAGGGGGCGTTGGCACCGGGGAGCTGTTTTTT,CASSLRGGVGTGELFF
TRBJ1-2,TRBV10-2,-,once,TGCGCCAGCAGTGACCTTTTAGGGGTTCTGCGCTACACCTTC,CASSDLLGVLRYTF
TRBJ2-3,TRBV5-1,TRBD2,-,TGCGCCAGCAGGATAAGCGGGGTTGCAGATACGCAGTATTTT,CASRISGVADTQYF
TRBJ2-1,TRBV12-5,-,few,TGTGCTAGTGGTTTGGTACCGGGGAGCAATGAGCAGTTCTTC,CASGLVPGSNEQFF
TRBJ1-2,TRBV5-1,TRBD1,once,TGCGCCAGCAGCACAACAGGGGTAGCTAACTATGGCTACACCTTC,CASSTTGVANYGYTF
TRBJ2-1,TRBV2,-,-,TGTGCCAGCCAGAGGGGCAGAACCTACAATGAGCAGTTCTTC,CASQRGRTYNEQFF
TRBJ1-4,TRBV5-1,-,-,TGCGCCAGCAGCTTGACTACGGGGGCGACTAATGAAAAACTGTTTTTT,CASSLTTGATNEKLFF
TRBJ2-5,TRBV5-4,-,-,TGTGCCAGCAGCTTACGTGGCCAAGAGACCCAGTACTTC,CASSLRGQETQYF
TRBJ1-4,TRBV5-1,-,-,TGCGCCAGCAGCTTCGGGGGTGAGGGGGAAAAACTGTTTTTT,CASSFGGEGEKLFF
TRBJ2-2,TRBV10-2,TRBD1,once,TGCGCCAGCAGCCCACAGGGGGCCGGGGAGCTGTTTTTT,CASSPQGAGELFF
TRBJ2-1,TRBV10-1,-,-,TGCGCCAGCAGACCCAACCCCGAAACGGGATCTCTATCTTTCTTC,CASRPNPETGSLSFF
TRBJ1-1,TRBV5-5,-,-,TGTGCCAGCTATCTGATACCTGATTCTGAAGCTTTCTTT,CASYLIPDSEAFF
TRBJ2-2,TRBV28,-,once,TGTGCCAGCAGTTCCCCCTTTTTGGAGCTGTTTTTT,CASSSPFLELFF
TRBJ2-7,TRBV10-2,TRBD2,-,TGCGCCAGCCGAGGGACCGGGACTAGCGGGAGTATATACGAGCAGTACTTC,CASRGTGTSGSIYEQYF
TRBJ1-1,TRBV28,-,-,TGTGCCAGCAGTTTATTGGGTACTGAAGCTTTCTTT,CASSLLGTEAFF
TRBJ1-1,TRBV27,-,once,TGTGCCAGCAGTCCGAACAGGTACACTGAAGCTTTCTTT,CASSPNRYTEAFF
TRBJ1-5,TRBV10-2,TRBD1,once,TGCGCCAGCAGATCGACAGGGTCCGACAATCAGCCCCAGCATTTT,CASRSTGSDNQPQHF
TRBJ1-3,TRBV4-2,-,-,TGTGCCAGCAGCCAGGAACAGTCTCCCTCTGGAAACACCATATATTTT,CASSQEQSPSGNTIYF
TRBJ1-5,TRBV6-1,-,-,TGTGCCAGCAGTGATGGGGGCTTCAATCAGCCCCAGCATTTT,CASSDGGFNQPQHF
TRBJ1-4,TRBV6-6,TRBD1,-,TGTGCCAGCAGTTATGGGGGGACAGGGGGCGAAAAACTGTTTTTT,CASSYGGTGGEKLFF
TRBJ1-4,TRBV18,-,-,TGTGCCAGCTCCCCGACAGAAGCAACTAATGAAAAACTGTTTTTT,CASSPTEATNEKLFF
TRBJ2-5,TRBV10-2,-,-,TGCGCCAGCAGTGAGGGGTGGGTCCAAGAGACCCAGTACTTC,CASSEGWVQETQYF
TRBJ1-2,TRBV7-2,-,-,TGTGCCAGCAGCGGAGTGGCGTCCTATGGCTACACCTTC,CASSGVASYGYTF
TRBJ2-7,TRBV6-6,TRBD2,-,TGTGCCAGCAGGCCAAGCGGGGGCCTGAGCTCCTACGAGCAGTACTTC,CASRPSGGLSSYEQYF
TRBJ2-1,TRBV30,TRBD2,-,TGTGCCTGGAGTGTACGGGGGGTGCAGTTCTTC,CAWSVRGVQFF
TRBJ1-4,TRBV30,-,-,TGTGCCTGGAGTGTGGGTGGAGGTGAAAAACTGTTTTTT,CAWSVGGGEKLFF
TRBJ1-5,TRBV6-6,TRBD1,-,TGTGCCAGCAGTTACCCGGCGACAGGGGGCAATCAGCCCCAGCATTTT,CASSYPATGGNQPQHF
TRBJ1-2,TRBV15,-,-,TGTGCCACCAGCAGAGATCGGGGGGGTGGCTACACCTTC,CATSRDRGGGYTF
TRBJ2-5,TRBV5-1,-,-,TGCGCCAGCAGCTTGGAGGGGGGAGCAGGAGAGACCCAGTACTTC,CASSLEGGAGETQYF
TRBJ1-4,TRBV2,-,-,TGTGCCAGCAGCGCAGACGGGGTCAGGACTTTT,CASSADGVRTF
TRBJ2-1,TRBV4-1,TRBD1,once,TGCGCCAGCAGCCAACTACAGGGGGACAATGAGCAGTTCTTC,CASSQLQGDNEQFF
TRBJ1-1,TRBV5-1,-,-,TGCGCCAGCAGCGCCCTCCGAAAGACTGAAGCTTTCTTT,CASSALRKTEAFF
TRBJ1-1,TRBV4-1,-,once,TGCGCCAGCAGCCAAGTTGGGGTCCCGACGGACGCTTTCTTT,CASSQVGVPTDAFF
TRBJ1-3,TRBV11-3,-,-,TGTGCCAGCAGCTTAGGTACAAGGGCCTCTGGAAACACCATATATTTT,CASSLGTRASGNTIYF
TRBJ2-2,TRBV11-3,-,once,TGTGCCAGCAGCCTCGACGGGTCTGCCGGGGAGCTGTTTTTT,CASSLDGSAGELFF
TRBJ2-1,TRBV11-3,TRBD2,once,TGTGCCAGCAGCTTAGGGGTAGCGGGATCCTCCTACAATGAGCAGTTCTTC,CASSLGVAGSSYNEQFF
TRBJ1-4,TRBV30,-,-,TGTGCCTGGAGTGTATTGGGGGGAGGAGAAAAACTGTTTTTT,CAWSVLGGGEKLFF